A single sample is the source of the 16 T cell receptor beta chains below, sequenced in a study of shared clonotypes between healthy human individuals. Terminally differentiated effector memory CD45RA+ cells were excluded from the naive CD8 cells, which were CD45RO-negative and positively selected for CCR7. TCRdb's copy holds only in-frame clones and misses some; the assay was immunoSEQ multiplex PCR. The sample has around 2,000,000 clones; 85% to 95% are singletons. The sequenced material came from naive CD8+ T cells from PBMCs. The source is a man aged 18 to 29 in good health. Some clones in this sample may be carry-over from other donors' samples.

The chain couples TRBV27 to TRBJ1-2, with D hard to call. Trimming removed 3 bases at V and 4 bases at J, with 18 bases between. The germline CDR1 and CDR2 sequences are MNHEY and SMNVEV (reference sequence). This CDR3 comprises 16 residues. The CDR3 DNA follows: TGTGCCAGCAGTTTCTCAGCGGGTCCAGAATCCTATGGCTACACCTTC. Residues: CASSFSAGPESYGYTF.

The chain uses TRBV27 and TRBJ1-1; D gene ambiguous. With 5 bases removed from V and 0 bases from J, the gap between germline ends came to 19 bases. Germline CDR1 and CDR2: MNHEY and SMNVEV (reference sequence). This CDR3 contains 17 residues. The CDR3 DNA sequence: TGTGCCAGCAGTCTCCGGGTCTCGACCTTTATGAACACTGAAGCTTTCTTT. This codes for CASSLRVSTFMNTEAFF.

J is TRBJ1-1 and V is TRBV9; D perhaps matches TRBD1 (5 bases). CDR3 length: 15 amino acids. The V gene lost 2 bases and the J gene lost 7 bases, with 18 bases spanning the gap. Germline V gives CDR1 SGDLS, CDR2 YYNGEE. The CDR3 bases are TGTGCCAGCAGCGTGTCCGGGACCGCAACGCGTGAAGCTTTCTTT. It codes for CASSVSGTATREAFF.

CDR3 in DNA: TGTGCCAGCAGCTTAATTGAGACGGATACTCCGTATGGCTACACCTTC. This translates into CASSLIETDTPYGYTF. The V and J genes are TRBV7-8 and TRBJ1-2; D is unclear. CDR3 length equals 16 residues. CDR1 is SGHVS, CDR2 FQNEAQ, per germline. V was trimmed by 2 bases and J by 5 bases, leaving 18 bases between them.

The CDR3 nucleotides read TGCGCCAGCAGCTCCGCGACGGACCCCACACGGGAGCAGTACTTC. The encoded protein is CASSSATDPTREQYF. The chain couples TRBV4-1 to TRBJ2-7; D is unresolved. This CDR3 comprises 15 residues. The germline V gene encodes CDR1 MGHRA and CDR2 YSYEKL. V was clipped by 5 bases and J by 7 bases, with 21 bases between them.

This clone occurred once. Other DNA sequences within the sample encode an identical CDR3. The chain carries TRBV6-5 and TRBJ1-1; D unclear. Germline V gives CDR1 MNHEY, CDR2 SVGAGI. There are 14 residues in the CDR3. V lost 2 bases and J 2 bases, leaving 9 bases between the germline ends. The CDR3 sequence is CASSYRAGNTEAFF. CDR3 nucleotide sequence: TGTGCCAGCAGTTACAGGGCTGGAAACACTGAAGCTTTCTTT.

This chain connects TRBV6-6 to TRBJ1-1, with a possible D match to TRBD1 (5 bases). This CDR3 is 14 amino acids long. Trimming cost V 5 bases and J 2 bases, with 12 bases left between them. Germline-derived CDR1 and CDR2 are MNHNY and SVGAGI (reference sequence). The CDR3 is CASSRVGGNTEAFF. The CDR3 DNA follows: TGTGCCAGCAGTAGGGTCGGGGGTAACACTGAAGCTTTCTTT.

CDR3 amino acids: CASSIGHIPSYEQYF. The CDR3, as DNA: TGTGCCAGCAGCATTGGACACATACCTTCCTACGAGCAGTACTTC. This chain connects TRBV9 to TRBJ2-7, with D possibly TRBD1 on 5 matching bases. V dropped 4 bases and J dropped 1 base, with 15 bases sitting between them. The CDR3 spans 15 residues. Germline lookup yields CDR1 SGDLS and CDR2 YYNGEE. The whole variable domain, filled in from reference TRBV9 and TRBJ2-7, reads DSGVTQTPKHLITATGQRVTLRCSPRSGDLSVYWYQQSLDQGLQFLIQYYNGEERAKGNILERFSAQQFPDLHSELNLSSLELGDSALYFCASSIGHIPSYEQYFGPGTRLTVT.

This rearrangement joins TRBV27 to TRBJ2-2; perhaps TRBD2 as D (5 bases). CDR3 size: 20 residues. V dropped 1 base and J dropped 4 bases, with 25 bases sitting between them. From germline, CDR1 is MNHEY and CDR2 SMNVEV (reference sequence). The CDR3 coding sequence is TGTGCCAGCAGTTTATTGGGGAGATCCACCGCCCTATCGTTCACCGGGGAGCTGTTTTTT. The encoded protein is CASSLLGRSTALSFTGELFF.

J is TRBJ1-4 and V is TRBV6-5; no reliable D call. The V end was cut by 6 bases, the J end by 0 bases, with 11 bases between. Germline V lookup: CDR1 MNHEY, CDR2 SVGAGI. This CDR3 contains 15 residues. CDR3 sequence: CASSPTEATNEKLFF. CDR3 in DNA: TGTGCCAGCAGCCCTACCGAAGCAACTAATGAAAAACTGTTTTTT.

J is TRBJ2-7 and V is TRBV30; 7 bases agree with TRBD2. The CDR3 runs 13 residues. Germline trimming cut 5 bases from V and 2 bases from J; bases unmatched to any gene: 6. The germline V gene has CDR1 GTSNPN and CDR2 SVGIG (reference sequence). Here the CDR3 reads CAWVSGEAYEQYF. In DNA form, the CDR3 reads TGTGCCTGGGTCAGCGGGGAGGCCTACGAGCAGTACTTC.

This clone has a handful of counts. This chain uses TRBV28 with TRBJ1-5; tentatively, D is TRBD1 (6 bases). Germline assignment: CDR1 MDHEN and CDR2 SYDVKM. The length of the CDR3 is 16 residues. V lost 2 bases, J lost 5 bases, and 16 bases lay in between. The CDR3 bases are TGTGCCAGCAGTTTAGGCCCCAGGGGCGGAGATCAGCCCCAGCATTTT. This codes for CASSLGPRGGDQPQHF.

The genes are TRBV9 and TRBJ2-1, with 9 bases fitting TRBD2. CDR1 and CDR2 from the germline V gene are SGDLS and YYNGEE. V was clipped by 4 bases and J by 8 bases; unmatched bases: 10. The CDR3 loop spans 15 amino acids. CDR3 residues: CASSMGLASDDEQFF. The CDR3 DNA follows: TGTGCCAGCAGCATGGGACTAGCATCAGACGATGAGCAGTTCTTC.

The V gene is TRBV15, the J gene TRBJ2-7, with a possible D match to TRBD2 (6 bases). The germline CDR1 and CDR2 sequences are LNHNV and YYDKDF (reference sequence). The CDR3 loop spans 15 amino acids. V lost 1 base to trimming and J lost 1 base, with 11 bases between them. CDR3 nucleotide sequence: TGTGCCACCAGCAGAGGAGCGGGTCGGTCCTACGAGCAGTACTTC. It translates to CATSRGAGRSYEQYF.

V and J are TRBV10-1 and TRBJ2-1; D might be TRBD1 (6 bases). Germline lookup yields CDR1 WNHNN and CDR2 SYGVQD (reference sequence). The CDR3 has 15 residues. V dropped 3 bases and J dropped 2 bases, with 11 bases sitting between them. CDR3 sequence (DNA): TGCGCCAGCAGTGATAAGGGGGAACCCTACAATGAGCAGTTCTTC. This sequence encodes CASSDKGEPYNEQFF.

The chain combines TRBV19 with TRBJ1-2; a weak D match, TRBD1 (5 bases). There are 14 residues in the CDR3. V lost 1 base and J lost 8, with 14 bases in between. Germline CDR1 and CDR2: LNHDA and SQIVND (reference sequence). The CDR3 protein is CASSIGVGPRGYTF. The CDR3 bases are TGTGCCAGTAGTATAGGGGTGGGGCCTCGCGGCTACACCTTC.